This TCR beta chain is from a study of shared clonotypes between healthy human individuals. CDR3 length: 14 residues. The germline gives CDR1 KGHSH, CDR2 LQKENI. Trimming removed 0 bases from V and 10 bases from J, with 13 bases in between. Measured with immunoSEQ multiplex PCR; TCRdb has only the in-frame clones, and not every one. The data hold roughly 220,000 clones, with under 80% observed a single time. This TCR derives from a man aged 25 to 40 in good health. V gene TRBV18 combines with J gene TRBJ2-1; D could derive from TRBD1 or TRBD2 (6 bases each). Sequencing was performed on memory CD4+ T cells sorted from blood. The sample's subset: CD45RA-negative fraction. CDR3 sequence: CASSPPSTGLEQFF. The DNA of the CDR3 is TGTGCCAGCTCACCACCCTCGACAGGACTAGAGCAGTTCTTC.